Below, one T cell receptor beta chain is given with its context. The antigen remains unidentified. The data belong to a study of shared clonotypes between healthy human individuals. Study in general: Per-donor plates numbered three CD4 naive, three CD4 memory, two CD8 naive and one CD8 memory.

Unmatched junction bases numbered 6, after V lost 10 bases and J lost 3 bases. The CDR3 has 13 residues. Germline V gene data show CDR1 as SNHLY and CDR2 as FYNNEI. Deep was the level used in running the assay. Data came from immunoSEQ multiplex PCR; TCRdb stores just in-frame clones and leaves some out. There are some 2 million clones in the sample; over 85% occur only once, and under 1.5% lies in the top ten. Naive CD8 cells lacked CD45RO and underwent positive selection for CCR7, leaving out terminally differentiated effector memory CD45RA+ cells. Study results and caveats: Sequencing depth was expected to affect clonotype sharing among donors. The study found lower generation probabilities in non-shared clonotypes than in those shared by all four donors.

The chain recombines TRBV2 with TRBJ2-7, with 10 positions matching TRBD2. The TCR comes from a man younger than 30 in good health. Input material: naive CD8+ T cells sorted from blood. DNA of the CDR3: TGTGCCACCCTAGCGGGGGACTTCTACGAGCAGTACTTC. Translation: CATLAGDFYEQYF. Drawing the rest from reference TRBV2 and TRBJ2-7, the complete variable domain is EPEVTQTPSHQVTQMGQEVILRCVPISNHLYFYWYRQILGQKVEFLVSFYNNEISEKSEIFDDQFSVERPDGSNFTLKIRSTKLEDSAMYFCATLAGDFYEQYFGPGTRLTVT.